This record looks at one TCR beta chain sequence and its context. What it recognizes is unknown. The data belong to a study of T cell repertoires in cytomegalovirus infection. Study at large: Both CMV infection and a matching HLA type were indicated by public TCR beta signatures. Study-wide points: Ex vivo, HLA-C-restricted CMV-specific TCR beta clonotypes prevailed over the rest of the response. Carriers of CMV and the relevant HLA type were discriminated by public TCR beta frequency.

A single record per CDR3 protein comes from TCRdb applying MiXCR to the reads. The sample contains some 280,000 distinct CDR3 sequences, around 13% of which appear only once. Trimming removed 0 bases at V and 10 bases at J, with 9 bases between. There are 13 residues in the CDR3. Germline loops: CDR1 ENHRY, CDR2 SYGVKD. The receptor was isolated from a human donor in good health (CMV status not recorded). Some clones in this sample may be carry-over from other donors' samples. Sequencing used PBMCs. V usage is TRBV10-3 and J usage is TRBJ1-4, with D hard to call. In DNA form, the CDR3 reads TGTGCCATCAGTGAGTCAGAGGAGGGAAAACTGTTTTTT. Translation gives CAISESEEGKLFF.